The T cell receptor beta chain described here comes from a study of CD4+ T cells in melanoma. This clone was picked up a small number of times. Its specificity is not known. Study-level points and caveats: A reported correlation linked neoantigen-specific CD4+ T cells to CD8+, macrophage and B cell function. Neoantigen-specific CD4+ T cells in melanoma reportedly had diverse differentiation states.

The CDR3 sequence is 15 residues long. The germline V and J ends were trimmed by 4 bases and 2 bases, with 13 bases remaining between them. Per germline, CDR1 WNHNN and CDR2 SYGVQD (reference sequence). TCRdb keeps only in-frame clones here, not all; method: immunoSEQ multiplex PCR. This repertoire shows some 7,000 clones, roughly two thirds found once; its top ten account for over 25%. The V gene is TRBV10-1, the J gene TRBJ2-3; D gene ambiguous. This receptor was obtained from a human donor with melanoma. Sequencing was performed on cells from a culture (not recorded whether cultured in vitro). The CDR3 sequence is CASSAGLQITDTQYF. Written as DNA, the CDR3 is TGCGCCAGCAGTGCCGGGTTACAGATCACAGATACGCAGTATTTT.